These 10 T cell receptor beta chains came from one sample sequenced in a study of T-cell memory formation after mild COVID-19. TCRdb called the 5' RACE reads again in MiXCR, with one record for every CDR3 protein. The data contain 250,000 or so distinct CDR3 sequences, around 10% of them singletons. Material for sequencing was PBMCs or a T cell subset sorted from them (not recorded which). The receptors were sampled from a man younger than 30 who had mild COVID-19 (a few samples of this study predate the infection). Cell type and time point are not known.

This clonotype was counted many times. The gene calls are TRBV7-3 and TRBJ2-1; possibly TRBD1 for D (6 bases). Germline V lookup: CDR1 SGHTA, CDR2 FQGTGA. The ends were cut back, 5 bases at V and 7 bases at J, with 9 bases in the middle. This CDR3 has 12 amino acids. The CDR3 DNA is TGTGCCAGCAGCATAAGGGGGAATGAGCAGTTCTTC. Its protein product is CASSIRGNEQFF. Full variable domain (outside the CDR3, taken from reference TRBV7-3 and TRBJ2-1): GAGVSQTPSNKVTEKGKYVELRCDPISGHTALYWYRQSLGQGPEFLIYFQGTGAADDSGLPNDRFFAVRPEGSVSTLKIQRTERGDSAVYLCASSIRGNEQFFGPGTRLTVL.

This clonotype was detected many times. The chain carries TRBV24-1 and TRBJ2-2, with no clear D. The CDR3 is 13 amino acids. In germline, CDR1 is KGHDR, CDR2 SFDVKD. Trimming removed 12 bases at V and 3 bases at J, with 13 bases between. The CDR3, as DNA: TGTGCCGTAAGAGAAACTTACACCGGGGAGCTGTTTTTT. This translates into CAVRETYTGELFF.

V is TRBV24-1 and J is TRBJ2-2; no clear D. With 6 bases removed from V and 3 bases from J, the gap between germline ends came to 7 bases. This CDR3 has 13 residues. Germline values: CDR1 KGHDR, CDR2 SFDVKD. CDR3 amino acids: CATSQRYTGELFF. As DNA, the CDR3 is TGTGCCACCAGTCAACGGTACACCGGGGAGCTGTTTTTT.

V and J are TRBV7-2 and TRBJ1-1; unclear D gene. The CDR3 length is 16 residues. V lost 5 bases to trimming and J lost 0 bases, with 16 bases between them. Germline loops: CDR1 SGHTA, CDR2 FQGNSA. The CDR3 sequence: CASSPRGTGMNTEAFF. CDR3 in DNA: TGTGCCAGCAGCCCTCGGGGTACCGGGATGAACACTGAAGCTTTCTTT. Using reference TRBV7-2 and TRBJ1-1 for the parts outside the CDR3, the full variable domain is GAGVSQSPSNKVTEKGKDVELRCDPISGHTALYWYRQSLGQGLEFLIYFQGNSAPDKSGLPSDRFSAERTGGSVSTLTIQRTQQEDSAVYLCASSPRGTGMNTEAFFGQGTRLTVV.

The chain links TRBV6-5 to TRBJ1-1, with D perhaps matching TRBD1 (6 bases). Trimming pared 6 bases from V and 3 bases from J, leaving 11 bases between. This CDR3 comprises 13 residues. Germline V CDR1 and CDR2: MNHEY, SVGAGI. The chain's CDR3 is CASRFQGYTEAFF. The DNA of the CDR3 is TGTGCCAGCAGATTCCAGGGGTACACTGAAGCTTTCTTT.

This clonotype was counted a single time. The V and J genes are TRBV7-9 and TRBJ2-6; maybe TRBD2 (5 bases). The CDR3 has 15 residues. Germline CDR1 is SEHNR and CDR2 is FQNEAQ (reference sequence). V lost 5 bases and J 4 bases, leaving 12 bases between the germline ends. The CDR3 reads CASSLSETGANVLTF. DNA for the CDR3: TGTGCCAGCAGCCTTAGCGAGACCGGGGCCAACGTCCTGACTTTC.

The genes are TRBV6-6 and TRBJ2-1; 7 bases agree with TRBD1. The trim removed 6 bases at V and 7 bases at J, leaving 9 bases unmatched. Germline CDR1 MNHNY, CDR2 SVGAGI (reference sequence). CDR3 length: 14 amino acids. The CDR3 DNA sequence: TGTGCCAGCAGCGGGACAGCCACCGGGAATGAGCAGTTCTTC. It specifies CASSGTATGNEQFF.

In this sample, this clonotype turned up many times. The chain recombines TRBV27 with TRBJ2-5; 12 bases align to TRBD2. The CDR3 sequence is 15 residues long. Germline trimming cut 2 bases from V and 5 bases from J; bases unmatched to any gene: 3. Germline assignment: CDR1 MNHEY and CDR2 SMNVEV (reference sequence). The CDR3 sequence is CASSLLAGGRETQYF. The DNA of the CDR3 is TGTGCCAGCAGTTTACTAGCGGGGGGGCGGGAGACCCAGTACTTC.

A few counts support this clonotype. This chain uses TRBV5-1 with TRBJ1-2; possible D gene TRBD1, 5 bases. Germline V gene data show CDR1 as SGHRS and CDR2 as YFSETQ. There are 12 residues in the CDR3. Between the trimmed V and J ends, which lost 7 bases and 4 bases, there was a span of 11 bases. CDR3 protein: CASQGGSYGYTF. CDR3 DNA: TGCGCCAGCCAGGGTGGCAGCTATGGCTACACCTTC.

The chain couples TRBV5-1 to TRBJ2-2; D perhaps matches TRBD1 (6 bases). Germline V gives CDR1 SGHRS, CDR2 YFSETQ. V lost 4 bases, J lost 4 bases, and 11 bases lay in between. This CDR3 contains 14 residues. The CDR3 sequence is CASSPRDTTGELFF. The CDR3 DNA follows: TGCGCCAGCAGCCCGAGGGACACCACCGGGGAGCTGTTTTTT.